Listed here are 21 T cell receptor beta chains from one sample, sequenced in a study of T cells in women clearing cervical HPV infection. Some clones are missing from TCRdb's copy, which holds only in-frame ones; the method was immunoSEQ multiplex PCR. Its table records about 30,000 clones. Sequenced sample: blood buffy coat. The source of these receptors is a woman between 18 and 69 years old with a cervical HPV16 infection that either progressed to CIN3+ or cleared (not recorded which).

With regard to this clone: The missing CDR3 end, 3 residues past where the read stops, is filled in from the germline J gene. The chain uses TRBV7-9 and TRBJ1-3; D remains ambiguous. There are 15 residues in the CDR3. Trimming removed 6 bases from V and 2 bases from J, with 14 bases in between. Germline V CDR1 and CDR2: SEHNR, FQNEAQ (reference sequence). The CDR3 loop reads CASRKTAGTGNTIYF. CDR3 DNA (partial): TGTGCCAGCAGAAAGACGGCGGGAACTGGAAACACC. The full variable domain, in which reference TRBV7-9 and TRBJ1-3 provide the parts outside the CDR3, is DTGVSQNPRHKITKRGQNVTFRCDPISEHNRLYWYRQTLGQGPEFLTYFQNEAQLEKSRLLSDRFSAERPKGSFSTLEIQRTEQGDSAMYLCASRKTAGTGNTIYFGEGSWLTVV.

About this clone itself: The observed sequence ends 3 residues before the CDR3 terminus, with the missing tail filled in from the germline J gene. J is TRBJ1-5 and V is TRBV12-5, with D uncertain. V lost 1 base to trimming and J lost 5 bases, with 9 bases between them. Germline values: CDR1 LGHNT, CDR2 FRNRAP. The CDR3 has 14 amino acids. The CDR3 bases that were read are TGTGCTAGTGGTTTGGGAATGATAGATCAGCCC. Translation: CASGLGMIDQP. In full, the CDR3 reads CASGLGMIDQPQHF.

To note about this clone: The read is 3 residues too short to cover the CDR3 end, so that end is filled in from the germline J gene. The rearrangement uses TRBV28 and TRBJ1-3; perhaps TRBD1 as D (5 bases). Trimming pared 2 bases from V and 7 bases from J, leaving 9 bases between. The CDR3 contains 13 residues. Per germline, CDR1 MDHEN and CDR2 SYDVKM. This CDR3 reads CASSLPQVNTIYF. The DNA read from the CDR3 is TGTGCCAGCAGTTTACCACAGGTGAACACC.

A note on this clone: One junction end disagrees with the germline gene, perhaps due to a read error. The read halts 3 residues ahead of the CDR3 end, with the missing end drawn from the germline J gene. The genes are TRBV5-1 and TRBJ2-1, with TRBD2 matching 13 bases. Germline V gives CDR1 SGHRS, CDR2 YFSETQ. The CDR3 is made up of 19 amino acids. The DNA read from the CDR3 is TGCGCCAGCAGCTTGGCGACTAGCGGGGGGCCTTACTCCAACAATGAG. This encodes CASSLATSGGPYSNNE. The whole CDR3 protein is CASSLATSGGPYSNNEQFF.

In regard to this clone: Coverage ceases 3 residues before the CDR3 finishes, and the germline J gene fills in the end. This chain joins TRBV6-4 and TRBJ2-3; TRBD2 matches at 10 bases. The CDR3 runs to 16 residues. With V trimmed by 4 bases and J by 2 bases, 6 bases remained unmatched. Germline CDR1 MRHNA, CDR2 SNTAGT. The CDR3 loop reads CASSALAGDSTDTQYF. Incomplete CDR3 DNA: TGTGCCAGCAGTGCCCTAGCGGGGGACTCCACAGATACG.

In regard to this clone: Coverage ceases 3 residues before the CDR3 finishes, and the germline J gene fills in the end. The V gene is TRBV7-8, the J gene TRBJ2-2, with D perhaps being TRBD1 or TRBD2 (5 bases each). The V end lost 3 bases, the J end lost 7 bases, and 9 bases lay between the germline ends. The CDR3 length is 13 residues. The germline CDR1 and CDR2 sequences are SGHVS and FQNEAQ. CDR3 DNA (partial): TGTGCCAGCAGCTTCAGGGAGAACGGGGAG. This gives the protein CASSFRENGE. The whole CDR3 sequence reads CASSFRENGELFF.

As regards this clone: The read gets to within 3 residues of the CDR3 end, and the germline J gene fills in the rest. The chain recombines TRBV7-3 with TRBJ1-1; perhaps TRBD1 as D (5 bases). The CDR3 has 14 residues. V was trimmed by 0 bases and J by 3 bases, leaving 8 bases between them. Germline V lookup: CDR1 SGHTA, CDR2 FQGTGA. CDR3: CASSLTGGDTEAFF. The DNA read from the CDR3 is TGTGCCAGCAGCTTAACGGGGGGGGACACTGAA.

The CDR3 spells CASSLGGAYGYTF. CDR3 DNA (partial): TGCGCCAGCAGCTTGGGGGGCGCCTATGGC. J is TRBJ1-2 and V is TRBV5-1, with a weak D call TRBD1 (5 bases). The DNA ends 3 residues before the CDR3 does, and the rest of the CDR3 is filled in from the germline J gene. This CDR3 spans 13 amino acids. Between the trimmed V and J ends, which lost 0 bases and 4 bases, there was a span of 7 bases. Germline V CDR1 and CDR2: SGHRS, YFSETQ.

Points on this clone: Read data end 3 residues before the CDR3 end; the end is taken from the germline J gene. V usage is TRBV12-5 and J usage is TRBJ1-1; 7 bases are a match to TRBD1. Germline CDR1 is LGHNT and CDR2 is FRNRAP. The trim removed 7 bases at V and 0 bases at J, leaving 5 bases unmatched. The CDR3 extends over 14 amino acids. Here the CDR3 reads CASAPGQMNTEAFF. CDR3 bases read: TGTGCTAGTGCTCCGGGACAGATGAACACTGAA.

Details on this clone: The read finishes 3 residues shy of the CDR3 end, and the germline J gene is used to complete it. The chain joins TRBV20-1 to TRBJ1-5; D may be TRBD1 (6 bases). V gave up 0 bases and J gave up 4 bases, with 16 bases separating them. The V gene's germline CDR1 is DFQATT and CDR2 SNEGSKA (reference sequence). The CDR3 covers 16 residues. CDR3 DNA (partial): TGCAGTGCTAGAGAAAGCAGGGGATTCGGAAATCAGCCC. Translating gives CSARESRGFGNQP. The CDR3 reads in full as CSARESRGFGNQPQHF.

Concerning this clone: Coverage ceases 3 residues before the CDR3 finishes, and the germline J gene fills in the end. This chain joins TRBV19 and TRBJ2-5, with 12 positions matching TRBD2. The CDR3 is made up of 16 amino acids. The junction had 7 bases not matched to a gene; V was cut back by 6 bases and J by 2 bases. Germline loops: CDR1 LNHDA, CDR2 SQIVND (reference sequence). The CDR3 DNA, read in part, is TGTGCCAGTAGCCGGACTAGCGGGGTGATACAAGAGACC. Encoded protein: CASSRTSGVIQET. The complete CDR3 protein is CASSRTSGVIQETQYF.

A remark on this clone: The observed sequence ends 3 residues before the CDR3 terminus, with the missing tail filled in from the germline J gene. The V and J genes are TRBV25-1 and TRBJ1-4; 9 bases are shared with TRBD1. Trimming removed 1 base from V and 5 bases from J; junction bases left unmatched: 5. Germline values: CDR1 MGHDK, CDR2 SYGVNS. The CDR3 has 16 amino acids. The part of the CDR3 DNA that was read is TGTGCCAGCAGTGAATGGATGGGGACAGGGAATGAAAAA. Encoded protein: CASSEWMGTGNEK. The CDR3 reads in full as CASSEWMGTGNEKLFF.

A word on this clone: The sequenced fragment ends 3 residues before the CDR3 boundary, so the rest is inferred from the germline J gene. V usage is TRBV12-3 or TRBV12-4 and J usage is TRBJ2-1; 9 nucleotides line up with TRBD2. V was pared by 4 bases and J by 5 bases, with 12 bases of the junction left unmatched. The CDR3 is 17 residues long. The CDR3 spells CASSSYRLAGVDNEQFF. The covered CDR3 bases are TGTGCCAGCAGTTCCTACAGATTAGCGGGGGTTGACAATGAG.

A remark on this clone: The read ends 3 residues early relative to the CDR3; the germline J gene fills the gap. V gene TRBV9 combines with J gene TRBJ2-5, with D maybe TRBD1 (6 bases). V was shortened by 6 bases and J by 1 base, with 13 bases between the two germline ends. The germline gives CDR1 SGDLS, CDR2 YYNGEE. The CDR3 loop spans 14 amino acids. The sequenced CDR3 bases are TGTGCCAGCAACCTAGGACAGTTCCAAGAGACC. Its translation: CASNLGQFQET. The CDR3 in its entirety is CASNLGQFQETQYF.

The CDR3 loop reads CASSESEGASTDTQYF. The sequenced CDR3 bases are TGTGCCAGCTCGGAATCTGAGGGGGCTAGCACAGATACG. The rearrangement links TRBV18 to TRBJ2-3; TRBD1 matches 7 bases. The sequenced fragment ends 3 residues before the CDR3 boundary, so the rest is inferred from the germline J gene. After removal of 6 bases from V and 0 bases from J, the junction contained 9 bases not matched to a gene. This CDR3 comprises 16 residues. Germline lookup yields CDR1 KGHSH and CDR2 LQKENI.

Comments on this clone: The read terminates 3 residues ahead of where the CDR3 ends, so the germline J gene completes it. The genes are TRBV10-1 and TRBJ1-1, with unresolved D. The CDR3 is 13 residues long. The germline gives CDR1 WNHNN, CDR2 SYGVQD (reference sequence). Trimming removed 2 bases from V and 1 base from J, with 5 bases in between. The CDR3 here is CASSETGNTEAFF. The covered CDR3 bases are TGCGCCAGCAGTGAGACCGGGAACACTGAA.

Concerning this clone: The observed sequence ends 3 residues before the CDR3 terminus, with the missing tail filled in from the germline J gene. This sequence joins TRBV29-1 and TRBJ2-2; tentatively, D is TRBD1 (6 bases). The CDR3 sequence is 12 residues long. CDR1 and CDR2 (germline): SQVTM, ANQGSEA. V was shortened by 3 bases and J by 6 bases, with 8 bases between the two germline ends. The sequenced CDR3 bases are TGCAGCGTTGACCAGGGGTCCGGGGAG. It is translated as CSVDQGSGE. The entire CDR3 is CSVDQGSGELFF.

On this clone itself: The read halts 3 residues ahead of the CDR3 end, with the missing end drawn from the germline J gene. The chain is built from TRBV9 and TRBJ2-3; tentative D call: TRBD1 (5 bases). The CDR3 sequence is 14 residues long. CDR1 SGDLS and CDR2 YYNGEE come from the germline V gene. The V end was cut by 4 bases, the J end by 5 bases, with 14 bases between. The sequenced CDR3 bases are TGTGCCAGCAGCCCCCGACAAACAGGAGATACG. It encodes CASSPRQTGDT. In full, the CDR3 reads CASSPRQTGDTQYF.

On this clone: The read falls 3 residues short of the CDR3 end, and the missing part is taken from the germline J gene. The V and J genes are TRBV6-1 and TRBJ1-2; D remains unclear. The CDR3 has 15 amino acids. CDR1 and CDR2 from the germline V gene are MNHNS and SASEGT. V dropped 3 bases and J dropped 4 bases, with 15 bases sitting between them. The CDR3 sequence is CASSDHSTSSYGYTF. The part of the CDR3 DNA that was read is TGTGCCAGCAGTGATCATTCGACAAGTAGCTATGGC.

Remarks on this clone: The read finishes 3 residues shy of the CDR3 end, and the germline J gene is used to complete it. The J gene is TRBJ1-2, the V gene TRBV7-8, with 7 bases fitting TRBD1. This CDR3 region has 15 residues. Germline CDR1 reads SGHVS; CDR2 reads FQNEAQ. V was clipped by 5 bases and J by 5 bases; unmatched bases: 11. The CDR3 DNA, read in part, is TGTGCCAGCAGCCCGCTGGGACAGCTTGATTATGGC. This encodes CASSPLGQLDYG. The whole CDR3 protein reads CASSPLGQLDYGYTF.

As concerns this clone: The CDR3 extends 3 residues past the end of the read, so its final part is completed from the germline J gene. The chain carries TRBV10-1 and TRBJ1-1; 9 positions agree with TRBD1. Germline lookup yields CDR1 WNHNN and CDR2 SYGVQD (reference sequence). J gave up 4 bases and V 6 bases, and 6 bases lay outside the gene matches. There are 14 residues in the CDR3. CDR3 DNA, as far as it was read: TGCGCCAGCAGAGCCGGGACAGGGAGCACTGAA. Protein sequence: CASRAGTGSTE. The entire CDR3 sequence reads CASRAGTGSTEAFF.